A selection of T cell receptor beta chains follows, all from one sample in a study of blood T cell repertoires in COVID-19. Libraries were prepared by immunoSEQ multiplex PCR; TCRdb keeps only in-frame clonotypes and omits some of them. The sample holds hundreds of thousands of clones, 83% seen once. Sequences were obtained from peripheral blood. The receptors come from a woman younger than 45 with COVID-19, enrolled during active disease. Both conserved end residues are part of each CDR3. Each record gives: V gene, J gene, clone size, D gene, CDR3 DNA, CDR3 protein. D genes are given only for firm matches. Size is stated for part of the rows, as once, few or many counts, or as a class when the clone is expanded.

TRBV24-1	TRBJ2-1	NA	NA	TGTGCCACCAGTGACCCAGGGGCAACAAACCACAATGAGCAGTTCTTC	CATSDPGATNHNEQFF
TRBV3-1/TRBV3-2	TRBJ2-2	NA	TRBD1	TGTGCCAGCAGTCTCAGGACAGGGGGCGGTTGGCTGTTTTTT	CASSLRTGGGWLFF
TRBV7-6	TRBJ2-3	NA	TRBD2	TGTGCCAGCAGCTTAGCGCTAACGGGAGGGGGAACAGATACGCAGTATTTT	CASSLALTGGGTDTQYF
TRBV14	TRBJ2-7	NA	NA	TGTGCCAGCAGCCAGGTCGACATAAGGGGAGGCTACGAGCAGTACTTC	CASSQVDIRGGYEQYF
TRBV29-1	TRBJ2-5	once	TRBD2	TGCAGCGTAGGGTTAGCGGGGAGTCAAGAGACCCAGTACTTC	CSVGLAGSQETQYF
TRBV28	TRBJ2-7	NA	TRBD1	TGTGCCAGCAGTTCCAGACCCGGACAGGGGAATTCCTACGAGCAGTACTTC	CASSSRPGQGNSYEQYF
TRBV28	TRBJ2-4	NA	NA	TGTGCCAGCAGTTTTTTAGAGGGGGTGTCGAACATTCAGTACTTC	CASSFLEGVSNIQYF
TRBV27	TRBJ2-5	NA	TRBD1	TGTGCCAGCAGTTTAAGGACAGGGGCCTACCAAGAGACCCAGTACTTC	CASSLRTGAYQETQYF
TRBV5-4	TRBJ2-3	NA	TRBD2	TGTGCCAGCAGACTAGCGGGGATCATAACAGATACGCAGTATTTT	CASRLAGIITDTQYF
TRBV27	TRBJ2-5	NA	TRBD2	TGTGCCAGCAGCCTCAGCGGGAGGATCGGGCAGACCCAGTACTTC	CASSLSGRIGQTQYF
TRBV6-5	TRBJ2-5	NA	TRBD1	TGTGCCAGCAGCCCCGACAGGGCGATGGAGACCCAGTACTTC	CASSPDRAMETQYF
TRBV6-2/TRBV6-3	TRBJ1-5	once	NA	TGTGCCAGCAGCTCAGACGCGACTTTTCCGCCCCAGCATTTT	CASSSDATFPPQHF
TRBV7-3	TRBJ2-2	NA	NA	TGTGCCAGCAGCTTATGGCCCCCGGGAATTCTCACCGGGGAGCTGTTTTTT	CASSLWPPGILTGELFF
TRBV27	TRBJ2-1	NA	TRBD1	TGTGCCAGCAGTATGGGACAGGGAGGGAATGAGCAGTTCTTC	CASSMGQGGNEQFF
TRBV3-1/TRBV3-2	TRBJ2-5	NA	TRBD1	TGTGCCAGCAGCCTCAAAGGGGGCGGCGAGACCCAGTACTTC	CASSLKGGGETQYF
TRBV19	TRBJ1-2	NA	NA	TGTGCCAGTAGTATCGGGAGGGGCGACTATGGCTACACCTTC	CASSIGRGDYGYTF
TRBV9	TRBJ1-4	NA	NA	TGTGCCAGCAGCGTATCAGGGTCTCGGTATGAAAAACTGTTTTTT	CASSVSGSRYEKLFF
TRBV2	TRBJ2-3	many	TRBD2	TGTGCCAGCAGGGCGAGCGGGGCTAGCACAGATACGCAGTATTTT	CASRASGASTDTQYF
TRBV6-2/TRBV6-3	TRBJ1-4	few	TRBD1	TGTGCCAGCAGTTACAGGCCGACAGGGAGTCGGGAAAAACTGTTTTTT	CASSYRPTGSREKLFF
TRBV5-4	TRBJ1-3	NA	NA	TGTGCCAGCAGCTTAGAGTCTAAGGGGGCTGGAAACACCATATATTTT	CASSLESKGAGNTIYF
TRBV19	TRBJ1-4	NA	NA	TGTGCCAGTAGTACGAGGACAGCAACTAATGAAAAACTGTTTTTT	CASSTRTATNEKLFF
TRBV29-1	TRBJ2-7	NA	TRBD2	TGCAGCGTTCTAGCGGGAAGGGGAGAATACGAGCAGTACTTC	CSVLAGRGEYEQYF
TRBV29-1	TRBJ1-2	NA	NA	TGCAGCGTTCCCGGGGAAACTAACTATGGCTACACCTTC	CSVPGETNYGYTF
TRBV7-9	TRBJ2-5	NA	NA	TGTGCCAGCAGCTCAAACTACAGGGACCAAGAGACCCAGTACTTC	CASSSNYRDQETQYF
TRBV5-6	TRBJ1-2	NA	TRBD1	TGTGCCAGCAGCTTGTTGTCAGGGGGTCTGGCTCCCTATGGCTACACCTTC	CASSLLSGGLAPYGYTF
TRBV4-3	TRBJ1-1	NA	TRBD1	TGCGCCAGCAGCCACAAGACAGGGGGCTCTGAAGCTTTCTTT	CASSHKTGGSEAFF
TRBV7-3	TRBJ2-7	NA	TRBD1	TGTGCCAGCAGTCCCCCCGGGACAGGGCCCGACGAGCAGTACTTC	CASSPPGTGPDEQYF
TRBV19	TRBJ1-6	NA	TRBD1	TGTGCCTCCTTGGACAGGGTTGATTCACCCCTCCACTTT	CASLDRVDSPLHF
TRBV7-9	TRBJ2-6	NA	NA	TGTGCCAGCAGCTTAAGCATCTCTGGGGCCAACGTCCTGACTTTC	CASSLSISGANVLTF
TRBV6-2/TRBV6-3	TRBJ1-2	NA	NA	TGTGCCAGCAGTTTTAAGCTTAACTATGGCTACACCTTC	CASSFKLNYGYTF
TRBV5-4	TRBJ1-2	few	TRBD1	TGTGCCAGCAGCGGATCGGGACAGAACTATGGCTACACCTTC	CASSGSGQNYGYTF
TRBV3-1/TRBV3-2	TRBJ1-2	NA	NA	TGTGCCAGCAGCCAAGCGGCGGGGGCGAGTGGCTACACCTTC	CASSQAAGASGYTF
TRBV3-1/TRBV3-2	TRBJ1-3	NA	NA	TGTGCCAGCAGCCACAACTTAGGAAACACCATATATTTT	CASSHNLGNTIYF
TRBV7-2	TRBJ2-1	once	NA	TGTGCCAGCAGCTTAATTGCGGGGGCCTTCGGGAGCTCCTACAATGAGCAGTTCTTC	CASSLIAGAFGSSYNEQFF
TRBV30	TRBJ2-2	NA	TRBD2	TGTGCCTGGACCCCCCTGGGAGCGGGAGGTACCGGGGAGCTGTTTTTT	CAWTPLGAGGTGELFF
TRBV7-9	TRBJ2-1	NA	TRBD2	TGTGCCAGCAGCTCCCTAGCGGAAGACAATGAGCAGTTCTTC	CASSSLAEDNEQFF
TRBV15	TRBJ1-6	NA	NA	TGTGCCACCTTGCGGGACTATAATTCACCCCTCCACTTT	CATLRDYNSPLHF
TRBV19	TRBJ2-2	NA	NA	TGTGCCAGTAGTATGTGGACACTCCCGAACACCGGGGAGCTGTTTTTT	CASSMWTLPNTGELFF
TRBV5-4	TRBJ1-2	NA	NA	TGTGCCAGCAGCTCTGGGGGGGCAGAGACCTATGGCTACACCTTC	CASSSGGAETYGYTF
TRBV19	TRBJ1-3	NA	NA	TGTGCCAGTAGTATAAATACTAAGGCAAGCTCTGGAAACACCATATATTTT	CASSINTKASSGNTIYF
TRBV7-9	TRBJ2-1	NA	TRBD2	TGTGCCAGCAGCCCTCGAGAAGGACTAGCGGGAGGGCGGAATGAGCAGTTCTTC	CASSPREGLAGGRNEQFF
TRBV7-6	TRBJ2-7	NA	NA	TGTGCCAGCAGCCCATCCCTCCTGACAGATTCCTACGAGCAGTACTTC	CASSPSLLTDSYEQYF
TRBV6-1	TRBJ2-5	NA	NA	TGTGCCAGCAGTAAAGCTAGTTCAGGGGAGACCCAGTACTTC	CASSKASSGETQYF
TRBV14	TRBJ2-5	NA	TRBD2	TGTGCCAGCAGCCAAGGAAATCGACTAGCGGGGAAAGAGACCCAGTACTTC	CASSQGNRLAGKETQYF
TRBV30	TRBJ2-7	once	TRBD1	TGTGCCTGGAATGGGGACAGGGGTTACGAGCAGTACTTC	CAWNGDRGYEQYF
TRBV30	TRBJ1-1	NA	NA	TGTGCCTGGAGGGGACAGAACACTGAAGCTTTCTTT	CAWRGQNTEAFF
TRBV11-1	TRBJ1-4	NA	NA	TGTGCCAGCAGAAAGGAGGAAAAACTGTTTTTT	CASRKEEKLFF
TRBV4-1	TRBJ1-4	NA	TRBD1	TGCGCCAGCAGCTACCGACAGGGTGCTAATGAAAAACTGTTTTTT	CASSYRQGANEKLFF
TRBV11-1	TRBJ2-5	NA	TRBD2	TGTGCGTCCGAGGCGGGGGAGGTTAAAGAGACCCAGTACTTC	CASEAGEVKETQYF
TRBV7-9	TRBJ1-4	NA	TRBD1	TGTGCCAGCAGCAGGGGACAGACAAATGAAAAACTGTTTTTT	CASSRGQTNEKLFF